This TCR beta chain was profiled in a study of cytomegalovirus exposure and HLA in healthy donors. The V segment lost 0 bases and the J segment 2 bases; nucleotides outside the gene matches: 0. The germline V gene has CDR1 SGHNT and CDR2 YYREEE (reference sequence). The CDR3 loop spans 15 amino acids. Worth noting for this clone: What it recognizes is unknown. This CDR3 is also generated by other DNA sequences in the sample.

PCR amplification relied on 60 Vbeta primers (plus 13 Jbeta primers). Clones were sequenced by immunoSEQ multiplex PCR, and TCRdb holds only the in-frame ones, with some missing. The repertoire has about 160,000 clones, more than 60% of them found once; the top ten carry 4.3%. General study results and limits: In most subjects, TCR beta sequences reportedly gave accurate predictions of HLA-A and HLA-B alleles. What was likely a sequencing artifact was a cluster of highly shared sequence variants.

The material sequenced was PBMCs. The chain recombines TRBV5-4 with TRBJ2-5, with 11 bases matching TRBD2. The TCR comes from a middle-aged man in good health and CMV-seronegative. Here the CDR3 reads CASSLVAGGQETQYF. CDR3 bases: TGTGCCAGCAGCTTGGTAGCGGGGGGGCAAGAGACCCAGTACTTC. Combining the CDR3 with reference TRBV5-4 and TRBJ2-5 gives the whole variable domain ETGVTQSPTHLIKTRGQQVTLRCSSQSGHNTVSWYQQALGQGPQFIFQYYREEENGRGNFPPRFSGLQFPNYSSELNVNALELDDSALYLCASSLVAGGQETQYFGPGTRLLVL.